These 12 T cell receptor beta chains came from one sample sequenced in a study of cytomegalovirus exposure and HLA in healthy donors. 13 Jbeta primers and 60 Vbeta primers were used for the PCR. TCRdb keeps only in-frame clones here, not all; method: immunoSEQ multiplex PCR. Of 100,000 to 150,000 clones in the sample, approximately 84% were seen once. The sample comprised PBMCs. The receptors here all came from a woman between 18 and 29 years old in good health and CMV-seronegative.

The chain combines TRBV30 with TRBJ2-1; D possibly corresponds to TRBD1 (6 bases). CDR3 length: 12 amino acids. Germline V lookup: CDR1 GTSNPN, CDR2 SVGIG (reference sequence). Trimming shortened V by 2 bases and J by 9 bases, and 11 bases separated the two germline ends. CDR3 protein: CAWSPDSGEQFF. CDR3 sequence (DNA): TGTGCCTGGAGTCCGGACAGCGGTGAGCAGTTCTTC.

The chain employs TRBV30 and TRBJ1-2; D is unresolved. Trimming removed 5 bases from V and 12 bases from J, with 16 bases in between. The CDR3 has 11 amino acids. CDR1 and CDR2 from the germline V gene are GTSNPN and SVGIG (reference sequence). In nucleotides, the CDR3 is TGTGCCTGGGTGGAGGGTAGTATTAACACCTTC. Its protein product is CAWVEGSINTF. Combining the CDR3 with reference TRBV30 and TRBJ1-2 gives the whole variable domain SQTIHQWPATLVQPVGSPLSLECTVEGTSNPNLYWYRQAAGRGLQLLFYSVGIGQISSEVPQNLSASRPQDRQFILSSKKLLLSDSGFYLCAWVEGSINTFGSGTRLTVV.

The J gene is TRBJ1-2, the V gene TRBV2; D not resolved. Trimming stripped 5 bases from V and 4 bases from J, with 8 bases between. The CDR3 length is 12 residues. The V gene's germline CDR1 is SNHLY and CDR2 FYNNEI. For the CDR3, the DNA is TGTGCCAGCAGTTTAGAGGGCTATGGCTACACCTTC. This codes for CASSLEGYGYTF.

The J gene is TRBJ2-6, the V gene TRBV5-1; a possible D gene is TRBD2 (6 bases). Trimming cost V 2 bases and J 3 bases, with 9 bases left between them. Germline assignment: CDR1 SGHRS and CDR2 YFSETQ. This CDR3 comprises 15 residues. The CDR3 loop reads CASSFGGNGANVLTF. The CDR3 DNA sequence: TGCGCCAGCAGCTTTGGCGGGAATGGGGCCAACGTCCTGACTTTC.

The V gene is TRBV29-1, the J gene TRBJ1-2; D gene unclear. Germline assignment: CDR1 SQVTM and CDR2 ANQGSEA. Deletions cut 8 bases from V and 8 bases from J, with 6 bases between. CDR3 length equals 8 residues. The CDR3 nucleotides read TGCAGCCCGGGGGGCTACACCTTC. Translating it yields CSPGGYTF.

The chain couples TRBV11-3 to TRBJ2-2; D is uncertain. Germline CDR1 SGHNT, CDR2 YENEEA. Trimming took 2 bases from V and 5 from J, leaving 6 bases between them. The CDR3 is made up of 13 amino acids. This CDR3 reads CASSLFGTGELFF. CDR3 bases: TGTGCCAGCAGCTTATTCGGGACCGGGGAGCTGTTTTTT. Based on the CDR3 plus reference TRBV11-3 and TRBJ2-2, the full variable domain is EAGVVQSPRYKIIEKKQPVAFWCNPISGHNTLYWYLQNLGQGPELLIRYENEEAVDDSQLPKDRFSAERLKGVDSTLKIQPAELGDSAVYLCASSLFGTGELFFGEGSRLTVL.

This chain links TRBV6-1 with TRBJ2-3; D might be TRBD2 (5 bases). The ends were cut back, 8 bases at V and 3 bases at J, with 12 bases in the middle. Germline-derived CDR1 and CDR2 are MNHNS and SASEGT. There are 13 residues in the CDR3. CDR3 loop: CASSTGLTDTQYF. CDR3 DNA: TGTGCCAGCTCAACGGGGTTGACAGATACGCAGTATTTT.

The V and J genes are TRBV10-3 and TRBJ1-1; 9 bases align to TRBD1. The germline V gene has CDR1 ENHRY and CDR2 SYGVKD. The CDR3 is 15 amino acids. The trim removed 7 bases at V and 0 bases at J, leaving 6 bases unmatched. The CDR3 protein is CAITPRTGVNTEAFF. CDR3 sequence (DNA): TGTGCCATCACCCCGAGGACAGGGGTGAACACTGAAGCTTTCTTT.

Concerning this clone: No conserved phenylalanine or tryptophan is present at the end of the CDR3, so a read error is the likely explanation. The limits of the CDR3 on the DNA are not certain, so only TCRdb's listed CDR3 is given. The chain has TRBV2 and TRBJ2-7; the DNA was not used to check the table's D call, TRBD2. Germline CDR1 reads SNHLY; CDR2 reads FYNNEI. The CDR3 is 8 residues long, counting both termini. The CDR3 reads CASRTGGI.

Only a few counts were recorded for this clone. The chain links TRBV6-6 to TRBJ2-7, with D tentatively TRBD2 (5 bases). Germline V CDR1 and CDR2: MNHNY, SVGAGI (reference sequence). The germline V and J ends were trimmed by 10 bases and 2 bases, with 15 bases remaining between them. The CDR3 has 13 amino acids. The chain's CDR3 is CATTHATTYEQYF. Here the CDR3 DNA reads TGTGCCACTACCCACGCGACTACCTACGAGCAGTACTTC.

This clone was observed a few times. The chain uses TRBV7-6 and TRBJ1-2; no firm D call. The CDR3 is made up of 13 amino acids. In germline, CDR1 is SGHVS, CDR2 FNYEAQ. Trimming shortened V by 1 base and J by 5 bases, and 8 bases separated the two germline ends. Here the CDR3 DNA reads TGTGCCAGCAGCTTAGGGCCCCCTTATGGCTACACCTTC. Protein sequence: CASSLGPPYGYTF.

V is TRBV25-1 and J is TRBJ2-2; D may be TRBD1 (5 bases). V lost 7 bases and J lost 1, with 10 bases in between. This CDR3 has 14 residues. Per the germline V gene, CDR1 is MGHDK and CDR2 is SYGVNS. The CDR3 spells CASNFQGNTGELFF. Written as DNA, the CDR3 is TGTGCCAGCAATTTTCAGGGGAACACCGGGGAGCTGTTTTTT.